The 32 T cell receptor beta chains presented below share a single source sample, sequenced in a study of T-cell reconstitution after alpha-beta-depleted transplantation in children. Unique molecular identifiers featured in how the TCRbeta library was prepared. TCRdb itself ran the PCR reads through MiXCR, one entry per CDR3 protein. The sample includes approximately 520,000 distinct CDR3 sequences, approximately 32% of them seen just once. The specimen was PBMCs from the stem cell graft donor, collected from the stem cell graft. The receptors come from a human donor who donated a stem cell graft to a child with aplastic anemia.

This clonotype was seen a few times. The J gene is TRBJ2-1, the V gene TRBV6-2 or TRBV6-3, with 11 bases identical to TRBD1. The J segment lost 7 bases and the V segment lost 3 bases, leaving 11 bases of the junction unmatched. The germline V gene encodes CDR1 MNHEY and CDR2 SVGEGT. The CDR3 totals 17 residues. The CDR3 region has the DNA TGTGCCAGCAGTTATTCATTCGGGACAGGGGGATCTAATGAGCAGTTCTTC. Protein product: CASSYSFGTGGSNEQFF.

The rearrangement joins TRBV29-1 to TRBJ1-1; D is unclear. Trimming cost V 6 bases and J 2 bases, with 7 bases left between them. CDR1 and CDR2 (germline): SQVTM, ANQGSEA. This CDR3 spans 11 amino acids. The chain's CDR3 is CSVSANTEAFF. CDR3 DNA: TGCAGCGTATCGGCCAACACTGAAGCTTTCTTT. The full variable domain, with the rest looked up from reference TRBV29-1 and TRBJ1-1, is SAVISQKPSRDICQRGTSLTIQCQVDSQVTMMFWYRQQPGQSLTLIATANQGSEATYESGFVIDKFPISRPNLTFSTLTVSNMSPEDSSIYLCSVSANTEAFFGQGTRLTVV.

The chain has TRBV7-2 and TRBJ1-3, with D possibly TRBD1 on 6 matching bases. The CDR3 extends over 15 amino acids. CDR1 is SGHTA, CDR2 FQGNSA, per germline. V gave up 3 bases and J gave up 2 bases, with 11 bases separating them. The CDR3 nucleotides are TGTGCCAGCAGCTTTAAGGGGGTGGCTGGAAACACCATATATTTT. It specifies CASSFKGVAGNTIYF.

This clonotype appeared a few times. The rearrangement uses TRBV12-3 or TRBV12-4 and TRBJ1-4; the D gene is possibly TRBD1 (6 bases). The CDR3 consists of 15 residues. V was cut by 5 bases and J by 5 bases, with 15 bases left in between. In DNA form, the CDR3 reads TGTGCCAGCAGTCTGCAGACAGGTGGGAATGAAAAACTGTTTTTT. This codes for CASSLQTGGNEKLFF.

The chain employs TRBV27 and TRBJ2-6; D possibly corresponds to TRBD1 (6 bases). The CDR3 has 15 amino acids. V was clipped by 4 bases and J by 2 bases, with 9 bases between them. The V gene's germline CDR1 is MNHEY and CDR2 SMNVEV (reference sequence). The CDR3 region is CASSYYRAGANVLTF. In nucleotides, the CDR3 is TGTGCCAGCAGTTATTACAGGGCTGGGGCCAACGTCCTGACTTTC.

The genes are TRBV7-9 and TRBJ2-3, with TRBD1 identical over 10 bases. This CDR3 contains 16 residues. J gave up 1 base and V 5 bases, and 6 bases lay outside the gene matches. Germline CDR1 reads SEHNR; CDR2 reads FQNEAQ (reference sequence). The CDR3 region has the DNA TGTGCCAGCAGCGAACCCGGGACAGGGGGCACAGATACGCAGTATTTT. The encoded protein is CASSEPGTGGTDTQYF.

The chain links TRBV9 to TRBJ2-1; 13 positions match TRBD2. The germline CDR1 and CDR2 sequences are SGDLS and YYNGEE. CDR3 length: 16 residues. V shed 2 bases, J shed 5 bases, and the junction held 4 bases outside the gene matches. The CDR3 DNA sequence: TGTGCCAGCAGCGTGGAGGGACTAGCGGGGAACAATGAGCAGTTCTTC. This gives the protein CASSVEGLAGNNEQFF. The whole variable domain, remainder taken from reference TRBV9 and TRBJ2-1, is DSGVTQTPKHLITATGQRVTLRCSPRSGDLSVYWYQQSLDQGLQFLIQYYNGEERAKGNILERFSAQQFPDLHSELNLSSLELGDSALYFCASSVEGLAGNNEQFFGPGTRLTVL.

This clonotype was seen a handful of times. The chain has TRBV7-2 and TRBJ2-1, with 12 bases fitting TRBD1. CDR1 and CDR2 (germline): SGHTA, FQGNSA. The CDR3 length is 17 residues. V shed 3 bases, J shed 9 bases, and the junction held 12 bases outside the gene matches. CDR3: CASSFQGGQGARSEQFF. CDR3 in DNA: TGTGCCAGCAGCTTCCAAGGGGGACAGGGGGCACGGAGTGAGCAGTTCTTC.

The V call is TRBV5-1, the J call TRBJ1-2, with a weak D call TRBD1 (5 bases). This CDR3 has 16 amino acids. The V gene lost 0 bases and the J gene lost 6 bases, with 18 bases spanning the gap. Germline V gene data show CDR1 as SGHRS and CDR2 as YFSETQ. The CDR3 here is CASSLAHGAGSDGYTF. CDR3 DNA sequence: TGCGCCAGCAGCTTGGCCCACGGGGCAGGGAGCGATGGCTACACCTTC.

The V and J genes are TRBV20-1 and TRBJ2-3; possible D gene TRBD2, 5 bases. The germline V gene encodes CDR1 DFQATT and CDR2 SNEGSKA (reference sequence). CDR3 size: 14 residues. Trimming left V 3 bases short and J 3 bases short, with 13 bases between. As DNA, the CDR3 is TGCAGTGCTAGCCCAGGACTGGTAACAGATACGCAGTATTTT. The encoded protein is CSASPGLVTDTQYF.

The genes are TRBV15 and TRBJ2-2; D not resolved. The CDR3 totals 16 residues. Germline-derived CDR1 and CDR2 are LNHNV and YYDKDF (reference sequence). V lost 0 bases to trimming and J lost 5 bases, with 13 bases between them. CDR3 in DNA: TGTGCCACCAGCAGAGATAGAGCCATAGGGACCGGGGAGCTGTTTTTT. This translates into CATSRDRAIGTGELFF. Combining the CDR3 with reference TRBV15 and TRBJ2-2 gives the whole variable domain DAMVIQNPRYQVTQFGKPVTLSCSQTLNHNVMYWYQQKSSQAPKLLFHYYDKDFNNEADTPDNFQSRRPNTSFCFLDIRSPGLGDTAMYLCATSRDRAIGTGELFFGEGSRLTVL.

The chain is built from TRBV19 and TRBJ2-1; 12 bases are a match to TRBD2. The CDR3 is made up of 19 amino acids. The J segment lost 0 bases and the V segment lost 3 bases, leaving 9 bases of the junction unmatched. CDR1 is LNHDA, CDR2 SQIVND, per germline (reference sequence). CDR3 sequence: CASSITGRLAGVSYNEQFF. CDR3 coding DNA: TGTGCCAGTAGTATTACCGGAAGACTAGCGGGAGTCTCCTACAATGAGCAGTTCTTC.

This clonotype was observed a few times. The rearrangement joins TRBV12-3 or TRBV12-4 to TRBJ1-1, with D possibly TRBD1 on 6 matching bases. The CDR3 consists of 15 residues. V gave up 6 bases and J gave up 5 bases, with 19 bases separating them. CDR3 region: CASRLGGQRRTEAFF. The CDR3 DNA is TGTGCCAGCAGGCTAGGCGGACAGCGTAGGACTGAAGCTTTCTTT.

This clonotype was detected only a few times. This chain connects TRBV29-1 to TRBJ2-7, with 12 bases lining up with TRBD2. CDR1 is SQVTM and CDR2 is ANQGSEA in the germline V gene. V gave up 4 bases and J gave up 0 bases; unmatched junction bases: 4. The CDR3 contains 15 residues. The CDR3 reads CSVVLAGGPSYEQYV. CDR3 bases: TGCAGCGTTGTACTAGCGGGAGGTCCCTCCTACGAGCAGTACGTC.

The rearrangement joins TRBV30 to TRBJ2-1; D may be TRBD2 (5 bases). Germline CDR1 and CDR2: GTSNPN and SVGIG (reference sequence). Between the trimmed V and J ends, which lost 2 bases and 4 bases, there was a span of 21 bases. This CDR3 comprises 17 residues. The CDR3 DNA is TGTGCCTGGAGTTTTTCTTTAGCGCCCGCAGCATACAATGAGCAGTTCTTC. Protein sequence: CAWSFSLAPAAYNEQFF.

The chain recombines TRBV20-1 with TRBJ2-1, with TRBD2 identical over 13 bases. Germline CDR1 and CDR2: DFQATT and SNEGSKA (reference sequence). CDR3 length: 15 amino acids. V lost 5 bases to trimming and J lost 2 bases; unmatched junction nucleotides: 3. CDR3 loop: CSAGGLAGAYNEQFF. Here the CDR3 DNA reads TGCAGTGCTGGTGGACTAGCGGGAGCCTACAATGAGCAGTTCTTC.

This clonotype was seen a handful of times. This chain links TRBV20-1 with TRBJ1-5; D not resolved. V lost 6 bases to trimming and J lost 0 bases, with 12 bases between them. The CDR3 covers 14 residues. Germline V gives CDR1 DFQATT, CDR2 SNEGSKA (reference sequence). The CDR3 DNA sequence: TGCAGTGCGCAACTGGGTTATAGCAATCAGCCCCAGCATTTT. It encodes CSAQLGYSNQPQHF.

This chain links TRBV30 with TRBJ2-3; the D is unclear. The CDR3 sequence is 13 residues long. The V gene's germline CDR1 is GTSNPN and CDR2 SVGIG (reference sequence). V lost 2 bases, J lost 0 bases, and 6 bases lay in between. In nucleotides, the CDR3 is TGTGCCTGGAGTCCGGTTAGCACAGATACGCAGTATTTT. The encoded protein is CAWSPVSTDTQYF.

The table lists this clonotype with a few counts. This chain joins TRBV7-9 and TRBJ2-1; TRBD1 matches at 11 bases. The germline V gene encodes CDR1 SEHNR and CDR2 FQNEAQ (reference sequence). With 8 bases clipped from V and 1 base from J, the junction kept 7 bases outside the gene matches. The CDR3 has 16 residues. DNA for the CDR3: TGTGCCAGCTCGGACAGGGGGCGATCTTCCTACAATGAGCAGTTCTTC. Translated, it gives CASSDRGRSSYNEQFF.

The chain employs TRBV3-1 and TRBJ2-1; possibly TRBD1 or TRBD2 for D (5 bases each). Germline V gene lookup returns CDR1 LGHDT and CDR2 YNNKEL (reference sequence). Trimming pared 0 bases from V and 12 bases from J, leaving 12 bases between. The CDR3 length is 13 residues. The DNA of the CDR3 is TGTGCCAGCAGCCAAGACCGGGACGGAAGGCAGTTCTTC. Translated: CASSQDRDGRQFF.

This clonotype was picked up a small number of times. This chain joins TRBV20-1 and TRBJ2-3; TRBD2 aligns across 8 bases. The CDR3 is 17 amino acids. V lost 4 bases, J lost 5 bases, and 17 bases stayed unmatched. CDR1 DFQATT and CDR2 SNEGSKA come from the germline V gene (reference sequence). CDR3 nucleotides: TGCAGTGCTACCCGGGGGTATTCGGGAGGGAGGATAGATACGCAGTATTTT. It encodes CSATRGYSGGRIDTQYF.

The sample holds a few counts of this clonotype. The rearrangement uses TRBV24-1 and TRBJ2-5; D might be TRBD2 (5 bases). V was trimmed by 4 bases and J by 5 bases, leaving 10 bases between them. Per germline, CDR1 KGHDR and CDR2 SFDVKD. This CDR3 is 13 amino acids long. DNA of the CDR3: TGTGCCACCAGTGACCGAGGGCGGGAGACCCAGTACTTC. It encodes CATSDRGRETQYF.

The chain links TRBV6-2 or TRBV6-3 to TRBJ1-2, with D unclear. The CDR3 loop spans 15 amino acids. CDR1 MNHEY and CDR2 SVGEGT come from the germline V gene. Trimming shortened V by 6 bases and J by 0 bases, and 14 bases separated the two germline ends. The CDR3, as DNA: TGTGCCAGCAGGGACCCTGGGTCGACTAACTATGGCTACACCTTC. Translated, it gives CASRDPGSTNYGYTF.

The chain employs TRBV6-1 and TRBJ1-5; TRBD1 matches at 11 bases. V shed 6 bases, J shed 7 bases, and the junction held 8 bases outside the gene matches. Germline V gene lookup returns CDR1 MNHNS and CDR2 SASEGT. This CDR3 region has 15 residues. CDR3 DNA: TGTGCCAGCAGACAGGACAGGGGGCTTCAACAGCCCCAGCATTTT. This gives the protein CASRQDRGLQQPQHF.

In its sample, this clonotype was seen a few times. This rearrangement joins TRBV2 to TRBJ2-7, with D possibly matching TRBD2 (6 bases). This CDR3 is 13 amino acids long. In germline, CDR1 is SNHLY, CDR2 FYNNEI. The germline V and J ends were trimmed by 6 bases and 3 bases, with 12 bases remaining between them. CDR3 in amino acids: CASRGGLNYEQYV. CDR3 bases: TGTGCCAGCAGGGGGGGACTGAACTACGAGCAGTACGTC.

The chain uses TRBV7-2 and TRBJ1-1, with D hard to call. CDR3 size: 14 residues. With 4 bases removed from V and 7 bases from J, the gap between germline ends came to 16 bases. From germline, CDR1 is SGHTA and CDR2 FQGNSA. This chain's CDR3 is CASSSGRGSVEAFF. DNA for the CDR3: TGTGCCAGCAGCTCCGGGCGCGGGTCAGTTGAAGCTTTCTTT. Full variable domain (outside the CDR3, taken from reference TRBV7-2 and TRBJ1-1): GAGVSQSPSNKVTEKGKDVELRCDPISGHTALYWYRQSLGQGLEFLIYFQGNSAPDKSGLPSDRFSAERTGGSVSTLTIQRTQQEDSAVYLCASSSGRGSVEAFFGQGTRLTVV.

V gene TRBV28 combines with J gene TRBJ1-1, with D perhaps matching TRBD1 (6 bases). The V end was cut by 3 bases, the J end by 1 base, with 15 bases between. Looked up from germline, CDR1 is MDHEN and CDR2 is SYDVKM. CDR3 length: 16 residues. In nucleotides, the CDR3 is TGTGCCAGCAGTTTTACAGGGCTTAGATCGAACACTGAAGCTTTCTTT. It is translated as CASSFTGLRSNTEAFF.

This clonotype was detected only a few times. The J gene is TRBJ2-7, the V gene TRBV15; TRBD2 aligns across 7 bases. The CDR3 loop spans 14 amino acids. With V trimmed by 3 bases and J by 3 bases, 5 bases remained unmatched. Germline V CDR1 and CDR2: LNHNV, YYDKDF (reference sequence). The CDR3 spells CATSSKTSRYEQYV. The CDR3 DNA is TGTGCCACCAGCAGTAAGACTAGCCGCTACGAGCAGTACGTC.

The chain recombines TRBV15 with TRBJ2-5; D remains unclear. Looked up from germline, CDR1 is LNHNV and CDR2 is YYDKDF (reference sequence). CDR3 length: 14 residues. With 3 bases removed from V and 2 bases from J, the gap between germline ends came to 10 bases. CDR3 residues: CATSSLGVQETQYF. In DNA form, the CDR3 reads TGTGCCACCAGCAGTCTAGGAGTTCAAGAGACCCAGTACTTC.

The chain is built from TRBV9 and TRBJ2-1, with 15 bases identical to TRBD2. The germline V gene encodes CDR1 SGDLS and CDR2 YYNGEE. The CDR3 sequence is 17 residues long. Trimming at V came to 4 bases and at J to 4 bases, leaving 6 bases not matched to a gene. In nucleotides, the CDR3 is TGTGCCAGCAGCCTCAGGACTAGCGGGAGGGAGTACAATGAGCAGTTCTTC. It is translated as CASSLRTSGREYNEQFF.

This chain joins TRBV15 and TRBJ1-4, with a possible D match to TRBD1 (6 bases). The CDR3 runs 15 residues. Germline CDR1 and CDR2: LNHNV and YYDKDF (reference sequence). V dropped 0 bases and J dropped 12 bases, with 17 bases sitting between them. The CDR3 bases are TGTGCCACCAGCAGAGATGGCCAGGGGCCTCGGGAACTGTTTTTT. Its protein product is CATSRDGQGPRELFF.

This clonotype occurred a few times. CDR3 residues: CASSLGFRAEEGQFF. The CDR3 DNA reads TGTGCCAGCAGCTTAGGTTTTCGAGCGGAGGAAGGGCAGTTCTTC. The V gene is TRBV7-2, the J gene TRBJ2-1; weak D call: TRBD2 (5 bases). Deletions cut 1 base from V and 12 bases from J, with 19 bases between. Germline CDR1 and CDR2: SGHTA and FQGNSA. CDR3 length: 15 residues.